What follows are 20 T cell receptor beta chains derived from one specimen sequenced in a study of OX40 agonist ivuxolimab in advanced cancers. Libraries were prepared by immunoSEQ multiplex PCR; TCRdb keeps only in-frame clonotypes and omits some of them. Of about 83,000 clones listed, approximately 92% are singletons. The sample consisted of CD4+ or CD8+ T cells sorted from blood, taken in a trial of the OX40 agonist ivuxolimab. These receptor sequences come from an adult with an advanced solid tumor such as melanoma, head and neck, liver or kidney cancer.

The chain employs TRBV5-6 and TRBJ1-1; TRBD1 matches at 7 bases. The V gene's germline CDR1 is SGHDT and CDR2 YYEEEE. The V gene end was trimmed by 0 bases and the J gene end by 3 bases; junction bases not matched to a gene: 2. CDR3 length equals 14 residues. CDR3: CASSLGTGDTEAFF. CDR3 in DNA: TGTGCCAGCAGCTTGGGTACAGGGGACACTGAAGCTTTCTTT.

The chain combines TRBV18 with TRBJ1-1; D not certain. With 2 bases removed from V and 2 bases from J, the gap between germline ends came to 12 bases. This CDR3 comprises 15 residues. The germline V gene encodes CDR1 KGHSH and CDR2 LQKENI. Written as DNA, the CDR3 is TGTGCCAGCTCACCAACAAAACAGCCCAACACTGAAGCTTTCTTT. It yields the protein CASSPTKQPNTEAFF.

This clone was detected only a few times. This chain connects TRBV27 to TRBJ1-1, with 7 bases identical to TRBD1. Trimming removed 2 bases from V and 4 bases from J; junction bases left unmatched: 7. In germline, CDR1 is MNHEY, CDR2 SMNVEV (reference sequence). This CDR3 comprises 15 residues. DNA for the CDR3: TGTGCCAGCAGTTTAAGGGGGCTATGGAGCACTGAAGCTTTCTTT. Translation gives CASSLRGLWSTEAFF.

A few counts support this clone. CDR3 sequence: CASGRGAYNEQFF. The CDR3 coding sequence is TGTGCCAGCGGGCGGGGCGCCTACAATGAGCAGTTCTTC. The gene calls are TRBV2 and TRBJ2-1, with D tentatively TRBD2 (6 bases). Germline CDR1 SNHLY, CDR2 FYNNEI. This CDR3 is 13 amino acids long. V lost 8 bases and J lost 2, with 10 bases in between.

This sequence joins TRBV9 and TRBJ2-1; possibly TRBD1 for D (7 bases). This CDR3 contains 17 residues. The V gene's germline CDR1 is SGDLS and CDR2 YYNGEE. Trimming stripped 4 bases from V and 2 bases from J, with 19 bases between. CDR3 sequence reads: CASSPPQGGLPYNEQFF. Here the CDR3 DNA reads TGTGCCAGCAGCCCACCCCAGGGGGGACTCCCCTACAATGAGCAGTTCTTC.

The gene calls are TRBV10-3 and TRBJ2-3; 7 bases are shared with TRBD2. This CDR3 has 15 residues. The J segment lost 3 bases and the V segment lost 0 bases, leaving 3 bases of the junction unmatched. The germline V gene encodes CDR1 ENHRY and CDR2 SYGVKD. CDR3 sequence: CAISESTSETDTQYF. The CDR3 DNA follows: TGTGCCATCAGTGAGTCCACTAGCGAGACAGATACGCAGTATTTT.

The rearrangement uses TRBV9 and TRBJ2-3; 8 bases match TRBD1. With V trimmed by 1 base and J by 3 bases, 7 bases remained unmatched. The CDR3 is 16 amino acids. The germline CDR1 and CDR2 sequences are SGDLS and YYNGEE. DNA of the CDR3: TGTGCCAGCAGCGTATCCAGGACAGGGTCGACAGATACGCAGTATTTT. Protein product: CASSVSRTGSTDTQYF.

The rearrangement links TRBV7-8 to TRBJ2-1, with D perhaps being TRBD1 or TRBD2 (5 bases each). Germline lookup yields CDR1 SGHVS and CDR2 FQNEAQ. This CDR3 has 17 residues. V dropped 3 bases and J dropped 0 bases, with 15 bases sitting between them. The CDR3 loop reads CASSFNEGTSSYNEQFF. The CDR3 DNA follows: TGTGCCAGCAGCTTCAATGAGGGGACCAGCTCCTACAATGAGCAGTTCTTC.

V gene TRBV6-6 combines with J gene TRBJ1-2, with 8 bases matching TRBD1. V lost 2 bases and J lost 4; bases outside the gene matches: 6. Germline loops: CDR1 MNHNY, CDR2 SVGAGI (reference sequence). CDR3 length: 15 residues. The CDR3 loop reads CASSYGQGRSYGYTF. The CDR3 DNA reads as TGTGCCAGCAGTTACGGACAGGGACGTAGCTATGGCTACACCTTC.

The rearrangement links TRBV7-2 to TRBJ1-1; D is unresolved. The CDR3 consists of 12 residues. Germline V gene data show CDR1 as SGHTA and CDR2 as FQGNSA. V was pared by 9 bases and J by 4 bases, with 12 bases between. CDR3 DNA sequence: TGTGCCAGTCGATCACTTGGCACTGAAGCTTTCTTT. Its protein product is CASRSLGTEAFF.

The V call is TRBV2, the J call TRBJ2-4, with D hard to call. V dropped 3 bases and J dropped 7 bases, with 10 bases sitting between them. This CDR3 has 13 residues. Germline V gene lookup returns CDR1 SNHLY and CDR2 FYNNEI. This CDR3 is CASSEGPFNIQYF. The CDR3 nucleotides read TGTGCCAGCAGTGAGGGCCCGTTTAACATTCAGTACTTC.

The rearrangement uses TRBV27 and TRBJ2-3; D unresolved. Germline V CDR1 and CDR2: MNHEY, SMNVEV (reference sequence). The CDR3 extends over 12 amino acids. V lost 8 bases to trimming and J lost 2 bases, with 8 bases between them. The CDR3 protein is CASGFNTDTQYF. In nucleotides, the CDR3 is TGTGCCAGCGGATTTAACACAGATACGCAGTATTTT.

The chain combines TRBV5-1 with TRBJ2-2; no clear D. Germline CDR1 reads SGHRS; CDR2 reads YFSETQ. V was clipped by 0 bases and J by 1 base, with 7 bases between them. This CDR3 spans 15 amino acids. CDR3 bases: TGCGCCAGCAGCTTGGTTTGGATGAACACCGGGGAGCTGTTTTTT. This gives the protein CASSLVWMNTGELFF.

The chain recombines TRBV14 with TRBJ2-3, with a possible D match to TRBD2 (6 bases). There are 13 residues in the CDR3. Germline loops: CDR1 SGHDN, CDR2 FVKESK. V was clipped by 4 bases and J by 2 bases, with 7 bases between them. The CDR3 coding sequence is TGTGCCAGCAGCCGGGACTTCACAGATACGCAGTATTTT. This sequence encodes CASSRDFTDTQYF.

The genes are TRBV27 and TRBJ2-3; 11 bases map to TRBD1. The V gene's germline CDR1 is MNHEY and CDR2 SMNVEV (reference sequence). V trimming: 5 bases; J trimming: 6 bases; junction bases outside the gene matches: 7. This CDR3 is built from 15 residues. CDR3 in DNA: TGTGCCAGCAGTGCCGGGACAGGGGGTGTTGATACGCAGTATTTT. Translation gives CASSAGTGGVDTQYF.

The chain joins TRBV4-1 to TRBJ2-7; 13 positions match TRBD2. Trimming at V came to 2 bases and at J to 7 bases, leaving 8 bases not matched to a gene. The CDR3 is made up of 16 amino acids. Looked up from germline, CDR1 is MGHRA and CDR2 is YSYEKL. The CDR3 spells CASSQRGTSGVHEQYF. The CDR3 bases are TGCGCCAGCAGCCAACGAGGGACTAGCGGGGTTCATGAGCAGTACTTC.

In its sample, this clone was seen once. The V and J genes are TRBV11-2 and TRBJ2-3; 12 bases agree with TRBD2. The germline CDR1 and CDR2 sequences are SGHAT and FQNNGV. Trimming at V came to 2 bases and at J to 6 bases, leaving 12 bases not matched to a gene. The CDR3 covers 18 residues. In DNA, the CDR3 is TGTGCCAGCAGCTTAACTGAGGCTAGCGGGGGGGCCGAGGATACGCAGTATTTT. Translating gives CASSLTEASGGAEDTQYF.

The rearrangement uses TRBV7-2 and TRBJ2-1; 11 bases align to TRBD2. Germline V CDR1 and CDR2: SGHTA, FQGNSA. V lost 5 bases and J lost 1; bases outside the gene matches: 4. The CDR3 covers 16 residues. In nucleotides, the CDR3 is TGTGCCAGCAGCCAGACTAGCGGGGTGTCCTACAATGAGCAGTTCTTC. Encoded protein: CASSQTSGVSYNEQFF.

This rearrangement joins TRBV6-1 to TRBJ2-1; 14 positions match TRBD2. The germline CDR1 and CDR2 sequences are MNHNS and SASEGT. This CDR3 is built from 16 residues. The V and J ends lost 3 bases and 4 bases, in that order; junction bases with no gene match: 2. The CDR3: CASSDGLAGGYNEQFF. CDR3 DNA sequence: TGTGCCAGCAGTGACGGACTAGCGGGAGGATACAATGAGCAGTTCTTC.

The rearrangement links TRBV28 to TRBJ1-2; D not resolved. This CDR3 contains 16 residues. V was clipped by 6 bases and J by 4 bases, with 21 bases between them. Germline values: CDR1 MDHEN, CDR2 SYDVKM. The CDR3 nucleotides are TGTGCCAGCAGCTCTTATCCGGCACAGAGTTTCTATGGCTACACCTTC. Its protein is CASSSYPAQSFYGYTF.